The 19 T cell receptor beta chains reported below all come from one sample, sequenced in a study of post-analysis software for immune sequencing data. Study outcomes and limitations: Relative to controls, patients had a few TRBV segments at higher frequency, with TRBV5-6, TRBV5-1 and TRBV20-1 among these.

Which antigens these TCRs recognize remains unknown. Unique-molecular-identifier-tagged TCR beta cDNA libraries were used. MiXCR, applied by TCRdb to the PCR reads, yields one record per CDR3 protein. The sample comprises 550,000 to 700,000 distinct CDR3 sequences, roughly 40% of which are singletons, and roughly 1.7% rests with the top ten. The specimen was blood. These receptor sequences come from a girl between 10 and 17 years old with multiple sclerosis.

The rearrangement uses TRBV12-3 or TRBV12-4 and TRBJ1-1; no clear D gene. V lost 6 bases, J lost 0 bases, and 11 bases lay in between. This CDR3 has 14 residues. The DNA of the CDR3 is TGTGCCAGCAGGGAACAGCAAATGAACACTGAAGCTTTCTTT. This encodes CASREQQMNTEAFF.

In its sample, this clonotype was seen a few times. The chain joins TRBV7-2 to TRBJ1-2; the D is unclear. The CDR3 contains 11 residues. V was pared by 8 bases and J by 3 bases, with 7 bases between. Germline values: CDR1 SGHTA, CDR2 FQGNSA. In nucleotides, the CDR3 is TGTGCCAGCGGCATCTACTATGGCTACACCTTC. Protein product: CASGIYYGYTF.

This sequence joins TRBV10-3 and TRBJ2-3; D may be TRBD1 or TRBD2 (5 bases each). The CDR3 contains 13 residues. Trimming removed 10 bases from V and 0 bases from J, with 11 bases in between. The germline V gene encodes CDR1 ENHRY and CDR2 SYGVKD. CDR3 sequence reads: CATGPLSTDTQYF. The CDR3 coding sequence is TGTGCCACGGGACCGTTGAGCACAGATACGCAGTATTTT.

The rearrangement joins TRBV12-3 or TRBV12-4 to TRBJ1-4; D gene ambiguous. Trimming took 4 bases from V and 0 from J, leaving 9 bases between them. The CDR3 extends over 15 amino acids. The CDR3 region is CASSSWAATNEKLFF. CDR3 DNA sequence: TGTGCCAGCAGTTCCTGGGCAGCAACTAATGAAAAACTGTTTTTT.

This chain uses TRBV3-1 with TRBJ2-7; D is ambiguous. CDR3 size: 11 residues. V lost 1 base, J lost 7 bases, and 5 bases lay in between. CDR1 is LGHDT and CDR2 is YNNKEL in the germline V gene (reference sequence). In DNA, the CDR3 is TGTGCCAGCAGCCAAGCGCGGGAGCAGTACTTC. Encoded protein: CASSQAREQYF.

This clonotype was picked up a small number of times. V and J are TRBV29-1 and TRBJ2-7; D is uncertain. The CDR3 contains 13 residues. Trimming left V 6 bases short and J 6 bases short, with 18 bases between. In germline, CDR1 is SQVTM, CDR2 ANQGSEA. This CDR3 is CSVEFPGFFEQYF. Written as DNA, the CDR3 is TGCAGCGTGGAATTTCCTGGGTTTTTCGAGCAGTACTTC.

The chain uses TRBV20-1 and TRBJ2-3; 10 bases agree with TRBD2. Germline CDR1 is DFQATT and CDR2 is SNEGSKA (reference sequence). The CDR3 consists of 15 residues. The V and J ends lost 3 bases and 4 bases, in that order; junction bases with no gene match: 7. This CDR3 is CSARLSGRVADTQYF. CDR3 nucleotides: TGCAGTGCTAGGCTCAGCGGGAGGGTTGCAGATACGCAGTATTTT.

In its sample, this clonotype was seen a few times. The V gene is TRBV5-5, the J gene TRBJ1-4; a possible D gene is TRBD1 (5 bases). The CDR3 totals 15 residues. The V gene's germline CDR1 is SGHKS and CDR2 YYEKEE (reference sequence). V lost 3 bases and J 6 bases, leaving 15 bases between the germline ends. This chain's CDR3 is CASSYRGGDDEKLFF. CDR3 coding DNA: TGTGCCAGCAGCTACCGTGGAGGGGATGATGAAAAACTGTTTTTT.

This clonotype showed up just a few times. The rearrangement uses TRBV7-2 and TRBJ2-4, with D unclear. Trimming took off 5 bases at V and 4 bases at J, with 6 bases between the two ends. Germline V CDR1 and CDR2: SGHTA, FQGNSA. The CDR3 is made up of 12 amino acids. CDR3 DNA: TGTGCCAGCAGCCACGTGAAAAACATTCAGTACTTC. Amino acids: CASSHVKNIQYF.

The V and J genes are TRBV10-3 and TRBJ2-7; tentatively, D is TRBD1 (6 bases). The V end was cut by 11 bases, the J end by 5 bases, with 19 bases between. The CDR3 loop spans 13 amino acids. Germline CDR1 is ENHRY and CDR2 is SYGVKD. The CDR3 protein is CASQPRDTHEQYF. CDR3 nucleotides: TGTGCCTCTCAGCCCCGGGACACCCACGAGCAGTACTTC.

This clonotype was recorded once. The V and J genes are TRBV29-1 and TRBJ1-1, with D unclear. The germline V gene encodes CDR1 SQVTM and CDR2 ANQGSEA. The CDR3 runs 12 residues. Trimming removed 6 bases at V and 4 bases at J, with 12 bases between. Here the CDR3 reads CSVPRDFTEAFF. The CDR3 nucleotides are TGCAGCGTCCCAAGGGATTTCACTGAAGCTTTCTTT.

The CDR3 protein is CASSQVVVSGYTF. The CDR3 nucleotides are TGTGCCAGCAGCCAAGTAGTAGTCTCTGGCTACACCTTC. This chain links TRBV3-1 with TRBJ1-2; D gene ambiguous. Germline V lookup: CDR1 LGHDT, CDR2 YNNKEL (reference sequence). The CDR3 loop spans 13 amino acids. V was pared by 1 base and J by 7 bases, with 10 bases between.

Of note for this clonotype: This CDR3 is missing its conserved last phenylalanine or tryptophan, likely due to a read error. V usage is TRBV4-1 and J usage is TRBJ2-1, with D hard to call. The CDR3 consists of 18 residues. V lost 4 bases and J 0 bases, leaving 19 bases between the germline ends. CDR1 MGHRA and CDR2 YSYEKL come from the germline V gene. The CDR3: CASSPFGVAASSYNEQFL. The CDR3 DNA is TGCGCCAGCAGCCCCTTTGGAGTTGCGGCAAGCTCCTACAATGAGCAGTTCTTA.

This clonotype was recorded only once. The gene calls are TRBV20-1 and TRBJ2-3; D may match TRBD1 or TRBD2 (6 bases each). CDR3 length: 15 amino acids. The germline gives CDR1 DFQATT, CDR2 SNEGSKA (reference sequence). The V end lost 1 base, the J end lost 3 bases, and 14 bases lay between the germline ends. CDR3 bases: TGCAGTGCTAGAGCGGAGGGCAGGGGTACAGATACGCAGTATTTT. Translated, it gives CSARAEGRGTDTQYF.

This sequence joins TRBV12-3 or TRBV12-4 and TRBJ2-7; D could derive from TRBD1 or TRBD2 (6 bases each). Trimming left V 7 bases short and J 5 bases short, with 12 bases between. The CDR3 has 12 amino acids. The CDR3 region has the DNA TGTGCCAGCAATCCCGGGGGCGACGAGCAGTACTTC. Amino acid sequence: CASNPGGDEQYF.

The chain recombines TRBV12-3 or TRBV12-4 with TRBJ1-4; TRBD1 is a possible D gene (6 bases). The V end lost 4 bases, the J end lost 8 bases, and 14 bases lay between the germline ends. The CDR3 sequence is 14 residues long. The CDR3 DNA reads TGTGCCAGCAGTTACAGGGACATGGGCGAAAAACTGTTTTTT. Residues: CASSYRDMGEKLFF.

The J gene is TRBJ2-3, the V gene TRBV12-3 or TRBV12-4, with a weak D call TRBD1 (6 bases). The CDR3 sequence is 17 residues long. The V end lost 4 bases, the J end lost 1 base, and 18 bases lay between the germline ends. CDR3 sequence: CASSSPRGESGTDTQYF. The CDR3 nucleotides read TGTGCCAGCAGTTCACCCAGGGGAGAGAGTGGCACAGATACGCAGTATTTT.

This clonotype was counted once. The CDR3 nucleotides are TGTGCCAGCAGTTTTCACACGTCCAATCAGCCCCAGCATTTT. The encoded protein is CASSFHTSNQPQHF. V usage is TRBV12-3 or TRBV12-4 and J usage is TRBJ1-5; no clear D gene. Trimming removed 3 bases at V and 3 bases at J, with 9 bases between. The CDR3 loop spans 14 amino acids.

The sample holds a few counts of this clonotype. The chain couples TRBV12-3 or TRBV12-4 to TRBJ1-5, with 7 bases that match TRBD1. The CDR3 length is 14 residues. The J segment lost 7 bases and the V segment lost 4 bases, leaving 7 bases of the junction unmatched. In nucleotides, the CDR3 is TGTGCCAGCAGTTCGACAGGGACCGACCAGCCCCAGCATTTT. It encodes CASSSTGTDQPQHF.